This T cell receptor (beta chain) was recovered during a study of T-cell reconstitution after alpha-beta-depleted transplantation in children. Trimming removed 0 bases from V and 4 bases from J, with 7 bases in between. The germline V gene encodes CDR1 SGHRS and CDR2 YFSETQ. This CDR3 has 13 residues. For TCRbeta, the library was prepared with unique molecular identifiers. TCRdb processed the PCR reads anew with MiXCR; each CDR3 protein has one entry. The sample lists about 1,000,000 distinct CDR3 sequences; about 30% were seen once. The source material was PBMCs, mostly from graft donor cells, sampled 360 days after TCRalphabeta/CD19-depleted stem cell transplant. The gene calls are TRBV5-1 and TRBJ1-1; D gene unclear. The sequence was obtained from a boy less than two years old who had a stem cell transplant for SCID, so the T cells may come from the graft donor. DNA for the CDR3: TGCGCCAGCAGCTTGGAGGCCGTCACTGAAGCTTTCTTT. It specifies CASSLEAVTEAFF.